The 6 T cell receptor beta chains reported below all come from one sample, sequenced in a study of cytomegalovirus exposure and HLA in healthy donors. Use of 60 Vbeta and 13 Jbeta primers characterized the PCR. Assay: immunoSEQ multiplex PCR; the TCRdb copy retains only in-frame clones and omits some. The repertoire has 110,000 or so clones, over 80% of them found once; the top ten carry 6.9%. What was sequenced was PBMCs. These receptors came from a man aged 30 to 39 in good health and CMV-seropositive.

The J gene is TRBJ1-2, the V gene TRBV28; D perhaps matches TRBD1 (5 bases). The CDR3 spans 15 residues. V was cut by 7 bases and J by 4 bases, with 19 bases left in between. CDR1 MDHEN and CDR2 SYDVKM come from the germline V gene. DNA of the CDR3: TGTGCCAGCACCATGGGGGGGAACGAGGGCTATGGCTACACCTTC. It encodes CASTMGGNEGYGYTF.

The chain is built from TRBV19 and TRBJ1-2; 8 bases are a match to TRBD1. V lost 9 bases to trimming and J lost 6 bases; unmatched junction nucleotides: 9. Germline lookup yields CDR1 LNHDA and CDR2 SQIVND (reference sequence). The CDR3 loop spans 13 amino acids. CDR3 in amino acids: CARDRVGSDGYTF. The DNA of the CDR3 is TGTGCCAGGGACAGGGTCGGGTCTGATGGCTACACCTTC.

On this clone: The sample contains more than one DNA sequence encoding this CDR3. The chain carries TRBV4-1 and TRBJ1-5; D is unresolved. The V gene lost 0 bases and the J gene lost 2 bases, with 11 bases spanning the gap. The CDR3 has 16 amino acids. The V gene's germline CDR1 is MGHRA and CDR2 YSYEKL. The CDR3 region has the DNA TGCGCCAGCAGCCAAGATGGAGGATTTGGCAATCAGCCCCAGCATTTT. Translation gives CASSQDGGFGNQPQHF.

The chain links TRBV5-1 to TRBJ2-2; 9 positions agree with TRBD1. The CDR3 length is 17 residues. CDR1 is SGHRS, CDR2 YFSETQ, per germline. After removal of 4 bases from V and 4 bases from J, the junction contained 11 bases not matched to a gene. The CDR3 region has the DNA TGCGCCAGCAGCACCCCTCCCGGGACAGGGCCCACCGGGGAGCTGTTTTTT. It yields the protein CASSTPPGTGPTGELFF.

This clone was counted at least ten times. The rearrangement links TRBV5-6 to TRBJ1-1; possibly TRBD1 for D (5 bases). Germline CDR1 SGHDT, CDR2 YYEEEE. V shed 4 bases and J shed 7 bases, with 11 bases lying between them. This CDR3 is 12 amino acids long. CDR3 loop: CASSLRTYEAFF. The CDR3 DNA reads as TGTGCCAGCAGCCTCAGGACATATGAAGCTTTCTTT.

The chain links TRBV5-1 to TRBJ2-2, with a possible D match to TRBD1 (5 bases). Trimming removed 6 bases at V and 0 bases at J, with 12 bases between. CDR1 is SGHRS, CDR2 YFSETQ, per germline. CDR3 size: 15 residues. CDR3 DNA: TGCGCCAGCATCAAAGACAGTGCGAACACCGGGGAGCTGTTTTTT. Residues: CASIKDSANTGELFF.